Presented here are 24 T cell receptor beta chains from one specimen sequenced in a study of Ad26.COV2.S vaccination and SARS-CoV-2 variants. Only in-frame clones appear in the TCRdb table, and some are missing; sequencing was by immunoSEQ multiplex PCR. This repertoire shows 250,000 to 300,000 clones, approximately 87% found once; its top ten account for around 3.5%. Indicated treatment: about 20 received Ad26.COV2.S at low or high dose, single or two shots; about 5 received placebo; per-sample allocation not given. Sampling was done on day 63 after the first vaccine or placebo injection. Specimen: peripheral blood, collected in a trial of Ad26.COV2.S vaccine versus placebo. All receptors derive from a person between 18 and 65 years old who received the Ad26.COV2.S COVID-19 vaccine or a placebo.

This clone has a handful of counts. The chain uses TRBV4-1 and TRBJ1-2; D is unclear. Germline V gene data show CDR1 as MGHRA and CDR2 as YSYEKL. The CDR3 runs 12 residues. Trimming pared 0 bases from V and 8 bases from J, leaving 7 bases between. The CDR3 region is CASSQERRGYTF. The CDR3 coding sequence is TGCGCCAGCAGCCAAGAGCGGAGAGGCTACACCTTC.

The genes are TRBV12-3 or TRBV12-4 and TRBJ2-3; D unresolved. The CDR3 totals 13 residues. V lost 2 bases to trimming and J lost 2 bases, with 5 bases between them. The CDR3, as DNA: TGTGCCAGCAGTTTAACAACCACAGATACGCAGTATTTT. Protein product: CASSLTTTDTQYF.

The V and J genes are TRBV30 and TRBJ2-7; a weak D match, TRBD2 (7 bases). Germline assignment: CDR1 GTSNPN and CDR2 SVGIG (reference sequence). This CDR3 contains 13 residues. Trimming removed 0 bases from V and 5 bases from J, with 11 bases in between. CDR3 sequence: CAWSVGRGDEQYF. DNA for the CDR3: TGTGCCTGGAGTGTAGGGAGGGGGGACGAGCAGTACTTC. The full variable domain, rest sourced from reference TRBV30 and TRBJ2-7, is SQTIHQWPATLVQPVGSPLSLECTVEGTSNPNLYWYRQAAGRGLQLLFYSVGIGQISSEVPQNLSASRPQDRQFILSSKKLLLSDSGFYLCAWSVGRGDEQYFGPGTRLTVT.

CDR3 nucleotide sequence: TGTGCCACGCGGCGGAACAGGGGCGCAAAGGGGGTGAATAGCGGGGAGCTGTTTTTT. Translation gives CATRRNRGAKGVNSGELFF. This sequence joins TRBV19 and TRBJ2-2, with TRBD1 matching over 7 bases. The trim removed 10 bases at V and 7 bases at J, leaving 27 bases unmatched. Germline V lookup: CDR1 LNHDA, CDR2 SQIVND (reference sequence). This CDR3 spans 19 amino acids.

The V gene is TRBV7-8, the J gene TRBJ2-1; TRBD2 is a possible D gene (6 bases). Germline CDR1 SGHVS, CDR2 FQNEAQ. The ends were cut back, 5 bases at V and 9 bases at J, with 23 bases in the middle. This CDR3 is built from 16 residues. CDR3 bases: TGTGCCAGCAGCCCCCCCCCGCGGGGCTATCGAGGTGAGCAGTTCTTC. Amino acids: CASSPPPRGYRGEQFF.

This clone was observed once. This sequence joins TRBV30 and TRBJ2-3; TRBD2 might be the D (5 bases). CDR3 size: 16 residues. Germline lookup yields CDR1 GTSNPN and CDR2 SVGIG (reference sequence). V lost 6 bases, J lost 1 base, and 20 bases lay in between. CDR3 loop: CACQIVGVIRTDTQYF. The DNA of the CDR3 is TGTGCCTGCCAGATAGTGGGAGTGATTCGCACAGATACGCAGTATTTT.

The chain carries TRBV3-1 (or the pseudogene TRBV3-2) and TRBJ2-7; TRBD1 agrees at 8 bases. The CDR3 sequence is 14 residues long. CDR1 is LGHDT, CDR2 YNNKEL, per germline (reference sequence). V shed 4 bases, J shed 3 bases, and the junction held 5 bases outside the gene matches. The CDR3 protein is CASSPSGTGYEQYF. CDR3 sequence (DNA): TGTGCCAGCAGCCCCTCCGGGACAGGCTACGAGCAGTACTTC.

V gene TRBV27 combines with J gene TRBJ1-2, with unresolved D. With 0 bases removed from V and 4 bases from J, the gap between germline ends came to 9 bases. Germline CDR1 and CDR2: MNHEY and SMNVEV (reference sequence). The CDR3 has 14 residues. As DNA, the CDR3 is TGTGCCAGCAGTTTATCGTTGGGGATCTATGGCTACACCTTC. Its protein is CASSLSLGIYGYTF.

V usage is TRBV30 and J usage is TRBJ2-3; TRBD2 matches at 9 bases. The germline V gene has CDR1 GTSNPN and CDR2 SVGIG (reference sequence). J gave up 2 bases and V 5 bases, and 11 bases lay outside the gene matches. The CDR3 length is 16 residues. As DNA, the CDR3 is TGTGCCTGGGGCTCAGCGGGAGGCCTCTTCACAGATACGCAGTATTTT. It yields the protein CAWGSAGGLFTDTQYF.

The chain combines TRBV28 with TRBJ2-7, with TRBD2 as a possible D gene (6 bases). CDR1 is MDHEN, CDR2 SYDVKM, per germline. The CDR3 consists of 15 residues. V lost 3 bases and J 0 bases, leaving 12 bases between the germline ends. The CDR3 here is CASSFSDGGSYEQYF. The CDR3 region has the DNA TGTGCCAGCAGTTTTTCTGACGGGGGCTCCTACGAGCAGTACTTC.

The CDR3, as DNA: TGTGCCAGCAGTGATCCAGTACAGTTCTTC. Its protein is CASSDPVQFF. V and J are TRBV2 and TRBJ2-1; D gene ambiguous. Deletions cut 3 bases from V and 13 bases from J, with 7 bases between. CDR3 length: 10 amino acids. Germline V gives CDR1 SNHLY, CDR2 FYNNEI.

The chain recombines TRBV11-1 with TRBJ2-4; possibly TRBD2 for D (6 bases). From germline, CDR1 is SGHAT and CDR2 FQDESV (reference sequence). Trimming pared 0 bases from V and 7 bases from J, leaving 13 bases between. The CDR3 spans 15 residues. In nucleotides, the CDR3 is TGTGCCAGCAGCTTAGCCGGGGGTCAGTGGAACATTCAGTACTTC. It is translated as CASSLAGGQWNIQYF.

The gene calls are TRBV11-2 and TRBJ1-1; perhaps TRBD1 as D (5 bases). This CDR3 spans 15 amino acids. V shed 2 bases and J shed 4 bases, with 14 bases lying between them. Germline V gene data show CDR1 as SGHAT and CDR2 as FQNNGV. The CDR3 is CASSLPREFGTEAFF. The DNA of the CDR3 is TGTGCCAGCAGCTTACCCAGGGAGTTCGGCACTGAAGCTTTCTTT. The full variable domain, completed using reference TRBV11-2 and TRBJ1-1, is EAGVAQSPRYKIIEKRQSVAFWCNPISGHATLYWYQQILGQGPKLLIQFQNNGVVDDSQLPKDRFSAERLKGVDSTLKIQPAKLEDSAVYLCASSLPREFGTEAFFGQGTRLTVV.

The CDR3 bases are TGTGCCAGCAGCCTGGGACATACGAGGGAGGGGGCCTATGGCTACACCTTC. As protein: CASSLGHTREGAYGYTF. The chain recombines TRBV7-6 with TRBJ1-2; 7 bases are a match to TRBD1. The CDR3 extends over 17 amino acids. Germline CDR1 reads SGHVS; CDR2 reads FNYEAQ. Unmatched junction bases numbered 16, after V lost 5 bases and J lost 4 bases.

The V call is TRBV29-1, the J call TRBJ2-7, with no clear D. The germline V gene encodes CDR1 SQVTM and CDR2 ANQGSEA. The V gene lost 5 bases and the J gene lost 3 bases, with 8 bases spanning the gap. This CDR3 region has 11 residues. This CDR3 is CSVSSFYEQYF. The CDR3 bases are TGCAGCGTTTCCAGTTTCTACGAGCAGTACTTC.

Concerning this clone: A junction end diverges from the germline sequence, so it may reflect a read error. The genes are TRBV3-1 (or the pseudogene TRBV3-2) and TRBJ2-6; D not certain. This CDR3 comprises 14 residues. The germline V gene encodes CDR1 LGHDT and CDR2 YNNKEL (reference sequence). In DNA form, the CDR3 reads TGTGCCAGCAGTCAAGGCTCTGGGGCCAACGTCCTGACTTTC. Encoded protein: CASSQGSGANVLTF.

This rearrangement joins TRBV15 to TRBJ1-4, with TRBD1 as a possible D gene (6 bases). The V end was cut by 0 bases, the J end by 8 bases, with 16 bases between. CDR3 length: 16 amino acids. Germline values: CDR1 LNHNV, CDR2 YYDKDF (reference sequence). For the CDR3, the DNA is TGTGCCACCAGCAGAGATAATCGGGGGCTCGGCGAAAAACTGTTTTTT. The encoded protein is CATSRDNRGLGEKLFF.

The chain links TRBV7-2 to TRBJ2-3; 9 bases match TRBD2. CDR3 length equals 16 residues. V shed 4 bases, J shed 3 bases, and the junction held 8 bases outside the gene matches. CDR1 SGHTA and CDR2 FQGNSA come from the germline V gene. Here the CDR3 DNA reads TGTGCCAGCAGCTCGCTAGCGGGATTGGGGACAGATACGCAGTATTTT. Protein product: CASSSLAGLGTDTQYF.

This chain joins TRBV30 and TRBJ2-1; tentatively, D is TRBD2 (6 bases). The CDR3 spans 14 residues. CDR1 and CDR2 (germline): GTSNPN, SVGIG (reference sequence). The V end lost 2 bases, the J end lost 0 bases, and 8 bases lay between the germline ends. This CDR3 is CAWSTGVSYNEQFF. In nucleotides, the CDR3 is TGTGCCTGGAGTACGGGGGTCTCCTACAATGAGCAGTTCTTC. Variable domain in full (rest from reference TRBV30 and TRBJ2-1): SQTIHQWPATLVQPVGSPLSLECTVEGTSNPNLYWYRQAAGRGLQLLFYSVGIGQISSEVPQNLSASRPQDRQFILSSKKLLLSDSGFYLCAWSTGVSYNEQFFGPGTRLTVL.

On this clone itself: This may be a read error: a much more frequent sequence differs by one nucleotide. The gene calls are TRBV6-5 and TRBJ1-1; D is ambiguous. V shed 5 bases and J shed 0 bases, with 7 bases lying between them. CDR1 MNHEY and CDR2 SVGAGI come from the germline V gene. This CDR3 is 13 amino acids long. This CDR3 reads CASSTQVNTEAFF. The CDR3 region has the DNA TGTGCCAGCAGTACCCAGGTGAACACTGAAGCTTTCTTT.

The V gene is TRBV12-5, the J gene TRBJ2-5, with 10 bases lining up with TRBD2. Germline values: CDR1 LGHNT, CDR2 FRNRAP. Unmatched junction bases numbered 9, after V lost 1 base and J lost 4 bases. This CDR3 spans 17 amino acids. The CDR3 nucleotides read TGTGCTAGTGGTTTGGCCGGGACTAGCGCGACGTTAGAGACCCAGTACTTC. It codes for CASGLAGTSATLETQYF. The entire variable domain, with the rest obtained from reference TRBV12-5 and TRBJ2-5, is as follows: DARVTQTPRHKVTEMGQEVTMRCQPILGHNTVFWYRQTMMQGLELLAYFRNRAPLDDSGMPKDRFSAEMPDATLATLKIQPSEPRDSAVYFCASGLAGTSATLETQYFGPGTRLLVL.

The chain couples TRBV27 to TRBJ1-6, with no clear D. CDR1 MNHEY and CDR2 SMNVEV come from the germline V gene (reference sequence). CDR3 length: 14 residues. V shed 3 bases and J shed 2 bases, with 5 bases lying between them. CDR3: CASSFGPYNSPLHF. CDR3 DNA sequence: TGTGCCAGCAGTTTCGGACCCTATAATTCACCCCTCCACTTT.

The chain carries TRBV5-1 and TRBJ2-1; the match to TRBD1 covers 7 bases. V shed 0 bases and J 3 bases; nucleotides not matched to a gene: 3. Germline CDR1 SGHRS, CDR2 YFSETQ. This CDR3 is built from 15 residues. CDR3 bases: TGCGCCAGCAGCTTGGGAGGGGGCCTCTACAATGAGCAGTTCTTC. It yields the protein CASSLGGGLYNEQFF.

V and J are TRBV5-5 and TRBJ1-1; 7 bases are shared with TRBD1. The CDR3 is 16 residues long. J lost 0 bases, V lost 0 bases, and 5 bases had no gene match. Per germline, CDR1 SGHKS and CDR2 YYEKEE (reference sequence). The DNA for the CDR3 is TGTGCCAGCAGCTTGGGACAGGGAGTTATGAACACTGAAGCTTTCTTT. It codes for CASSLGQGVMNTEAFF.